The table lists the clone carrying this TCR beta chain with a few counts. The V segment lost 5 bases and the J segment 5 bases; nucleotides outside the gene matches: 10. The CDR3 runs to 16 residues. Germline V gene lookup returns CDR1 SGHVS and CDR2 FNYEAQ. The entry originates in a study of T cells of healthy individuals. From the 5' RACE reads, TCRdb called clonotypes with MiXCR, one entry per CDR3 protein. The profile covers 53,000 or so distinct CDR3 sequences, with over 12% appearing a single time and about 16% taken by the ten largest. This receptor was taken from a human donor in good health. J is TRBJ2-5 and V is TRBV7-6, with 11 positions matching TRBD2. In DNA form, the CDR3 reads TGTGCCAGCAGCCCCCCAACTAGCGGGGGACGGGAGACCCAGTACTTC. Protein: CASSPPTSGGRETQYF.